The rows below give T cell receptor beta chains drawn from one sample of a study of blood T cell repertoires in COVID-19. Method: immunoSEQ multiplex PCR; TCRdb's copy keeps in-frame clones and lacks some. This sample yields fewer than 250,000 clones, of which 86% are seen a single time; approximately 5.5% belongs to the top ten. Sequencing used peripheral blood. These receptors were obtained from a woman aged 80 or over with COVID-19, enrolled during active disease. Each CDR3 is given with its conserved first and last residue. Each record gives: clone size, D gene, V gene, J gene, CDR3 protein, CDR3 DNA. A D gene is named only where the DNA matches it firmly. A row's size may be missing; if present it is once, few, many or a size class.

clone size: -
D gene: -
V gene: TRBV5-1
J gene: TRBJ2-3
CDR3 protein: CASSLDWPSDTQYF
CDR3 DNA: TGCGCCAGCAGCTTGGATTGGCCATCAGATACGCAGTATTTT

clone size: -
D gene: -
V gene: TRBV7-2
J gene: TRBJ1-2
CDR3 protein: CASSLDQNYGYTF
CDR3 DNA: TGTGCCAGCAGCTTAGATCAAAACTATGGCTACACCTTC

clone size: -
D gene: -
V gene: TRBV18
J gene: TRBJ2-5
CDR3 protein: CASSMRGNSGNQETQYF
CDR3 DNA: TGTGCCAGCTCAATGAGAGGGAATTCGGGGAACCAAGAGACCCAGTACTTC

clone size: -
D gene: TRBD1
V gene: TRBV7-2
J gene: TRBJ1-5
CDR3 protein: CASSPTGNNQPQHF
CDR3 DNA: TGTGCCAGCAGCCCGACAGGGAACAATCAGCCCCAGCATTTT

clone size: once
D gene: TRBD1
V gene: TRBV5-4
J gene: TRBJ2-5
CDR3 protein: CASSLPGQGGETQYF
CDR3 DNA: TGTGCCAGCAGCTTGCCGGGACAGGGAGGGGAGACCCAGTACTTC

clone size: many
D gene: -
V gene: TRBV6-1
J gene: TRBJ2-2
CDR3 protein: CASSEKQKEHRGAVF
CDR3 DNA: TGTGCCAGCAGTGAAAAACAGAAGGAACACCGGGGAGCTGTTTTT

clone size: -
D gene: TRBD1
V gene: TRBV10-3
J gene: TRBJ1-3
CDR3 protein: CAAGQLYSGNTIYF
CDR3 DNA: TGTGCCGCGGGACAGTTGTACTCTGGAAACACCATATATTTT

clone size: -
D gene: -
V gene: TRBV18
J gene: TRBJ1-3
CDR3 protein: CASSPFMGNTIYF
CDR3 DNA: TGTGCCAGCTCACCTTTCATGGGAAACACCATATATTTT

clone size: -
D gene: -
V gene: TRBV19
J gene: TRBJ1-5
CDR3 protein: CASSGGRNNQPQHF
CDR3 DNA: TGTGCCAGTAGTGGAGGACGGAACAATCAGCCCCAGCATTTT

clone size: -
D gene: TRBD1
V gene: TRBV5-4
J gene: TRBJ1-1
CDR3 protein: CASSPSRGQYTEAFF
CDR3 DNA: TGTGCCAGCAGCCCATCGAGGGGGCAGTACACTGAAGCTTTCTTT

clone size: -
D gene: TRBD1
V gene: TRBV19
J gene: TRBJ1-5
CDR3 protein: CASSTGQGIRNQPQHF
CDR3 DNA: TGTGCCAGTAGTACCGGACAGGGGATCCGCAATCAGCCCCAGCATTTT

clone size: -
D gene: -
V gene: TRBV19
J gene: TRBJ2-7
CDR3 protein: CASSMGGYEQYF
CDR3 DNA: TGTGCCAGTAGTATGGGGGGCTACGAGCAGTACTTC

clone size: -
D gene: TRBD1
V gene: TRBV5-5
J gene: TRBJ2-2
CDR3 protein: CASSLGAQGVYTGELFF
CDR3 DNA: TGTGCCAGCAGCTTGGGAGCACAGGGGGTGTACACCGGGGAGCTGTTTTTT

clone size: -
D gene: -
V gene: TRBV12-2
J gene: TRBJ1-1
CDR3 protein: CASRSAVTGRSEAFF
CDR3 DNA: TGTGCAAGTCGCTCAGCAGTGACAGGGAGGTCTGAAGCTTTCTTT

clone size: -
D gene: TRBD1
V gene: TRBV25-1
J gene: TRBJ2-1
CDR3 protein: CASSRQGYNEQFF
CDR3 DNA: TGTGCCAGCAGTCGACAGGGCTACAATGAGCAGTTCTTC

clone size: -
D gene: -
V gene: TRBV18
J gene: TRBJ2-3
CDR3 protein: CASSPPQGMADTQYF
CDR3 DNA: TGTGCCAGCTCACCACCTCAGGGAATGGCAGATACGCAGTATTTT

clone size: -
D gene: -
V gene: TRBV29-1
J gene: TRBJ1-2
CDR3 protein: CSVEQGESSYTF
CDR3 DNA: TGCAGCGTTGAACAGGGCGAGTCAAGCTACACCTTC

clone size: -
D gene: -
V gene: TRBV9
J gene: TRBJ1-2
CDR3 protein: CASSLNYGYTF
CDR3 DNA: TGTGCCAGCAGCCTTAACTATGGCTACACCTTC

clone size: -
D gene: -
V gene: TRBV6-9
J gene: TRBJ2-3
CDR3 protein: CASSCGQERRDTQYF
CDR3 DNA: TGTGCCAGCAGTTGCGGACAAGAACGTAGGGATACGCAGTATTTT

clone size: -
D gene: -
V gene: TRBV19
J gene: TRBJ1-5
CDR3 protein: CATAFLGAGQPQHF
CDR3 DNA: TGTGCCACCGCTTTTTTGGGGGCCGGTCAGCCCCAGCATTTT

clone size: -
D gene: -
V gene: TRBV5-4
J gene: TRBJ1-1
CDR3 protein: CASSPPSGMNTEAFF
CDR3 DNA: TGTGCCAGCAGCCCTCCCTCAGGTATGAACACTGAAGCTTTCTTT

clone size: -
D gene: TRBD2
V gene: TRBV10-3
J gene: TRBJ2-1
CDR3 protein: CAISEASGEYEQFF
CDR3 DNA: TGTGCCATCAGTGAAGCTAGCGGGGAATATGAGCAGTTCTTC

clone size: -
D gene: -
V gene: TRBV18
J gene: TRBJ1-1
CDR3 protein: CASSPPMRAREAFF
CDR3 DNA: TGTGCCAGCTCACCCCCCATGAGGGCCCGTGAAGCTTTCTTT

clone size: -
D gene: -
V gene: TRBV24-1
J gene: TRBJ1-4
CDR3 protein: CATSDGEGDEKLFF
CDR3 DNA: TGTGCCACCAGTGACGGTGAAGGAGATGAAAAACTGTTTTTT

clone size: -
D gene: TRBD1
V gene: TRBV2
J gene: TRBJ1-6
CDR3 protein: CASSRTGVNSPLHF
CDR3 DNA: TGTGCCAGCAGCAGAACAGGGGTTAATTCACCCCTCCACTTT

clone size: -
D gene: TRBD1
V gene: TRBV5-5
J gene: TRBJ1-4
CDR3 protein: CASSSGTGNEKLFF
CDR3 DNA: TGTGCCAGCAGTTCAGGGACAGGAAATGAAAAACTGTTTTTT

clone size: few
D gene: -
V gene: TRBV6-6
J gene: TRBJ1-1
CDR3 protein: CASSYPRWGQYTEAFF
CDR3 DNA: TGTGCCAGCAGTTACCCCCGTTGGGGGCAGTACACTGAAGCTTTCTTT

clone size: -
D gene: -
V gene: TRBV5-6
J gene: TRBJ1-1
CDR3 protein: CASSTGGNTEAFF
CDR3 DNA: TGTGCCAGCAGCACGGGGGGGAACACTGAAGCTTTCTTT

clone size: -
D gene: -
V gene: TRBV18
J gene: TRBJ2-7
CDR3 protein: CASSPDREAYEQYF
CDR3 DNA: TGTGCCAGCTCACCAGACAGGGAGGCATACGAGCAGTACTTC

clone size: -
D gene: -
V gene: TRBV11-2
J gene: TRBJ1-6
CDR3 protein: CASSSFNSPLHF
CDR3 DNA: TGTGCCAGCAGCAGCTTTAATTCACCCCTCCACTTT

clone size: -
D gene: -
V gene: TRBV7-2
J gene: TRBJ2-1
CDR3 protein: CASSFEGTFYNEQFF
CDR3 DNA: TGTGCCAGCAGCTTCGAAGGGACTTTCTACAATGAGCAGTTCTTC

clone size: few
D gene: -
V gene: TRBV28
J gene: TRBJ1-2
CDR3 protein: CASTGGANYGYTF
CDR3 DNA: TGTGCCAGCACCGGGGGAGCTAACTATGGCTACACCTTC

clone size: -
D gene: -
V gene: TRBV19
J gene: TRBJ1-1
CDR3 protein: CASSASGSRLNTEAFF
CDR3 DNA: TGTGCCAGTAGTGCATCAGGCAGCCGCTTGAACACTGAAGCTTTCTTT

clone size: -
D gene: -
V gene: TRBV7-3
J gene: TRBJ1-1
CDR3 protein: CASSVGGGGTEAFF
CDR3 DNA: TGTGCCAGCAGCGTCGGGGGTGGAGGGACTGAAGCTTTCTTT

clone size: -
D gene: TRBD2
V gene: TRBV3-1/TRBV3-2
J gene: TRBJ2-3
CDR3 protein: CASSQDRTSGGTDTQYF
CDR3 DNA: TGTGCCAGCAGCCAAGATCGGACTAGCGGGGGCACAGATACGCAGTATTTT

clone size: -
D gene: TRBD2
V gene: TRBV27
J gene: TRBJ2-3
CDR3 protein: CASSFGLAGRADTQYF
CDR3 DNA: TGTGCCAGCAGTTTCGGACTAGCGGGGAGGGCAGATACGCAGTATTTT

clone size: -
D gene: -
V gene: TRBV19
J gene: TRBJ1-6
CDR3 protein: CASSPGLVWNSPLHF
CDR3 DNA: TGTGCCAGTAGCCCGGGATTAGTATGGAATTCACCCCTCCACTTT

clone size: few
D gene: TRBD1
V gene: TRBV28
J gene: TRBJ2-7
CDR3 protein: CASSSGQGGEQYF
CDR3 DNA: TGTGCCAGCAGTTCGGGACAGGGAGGGGAGCAGTACTTC

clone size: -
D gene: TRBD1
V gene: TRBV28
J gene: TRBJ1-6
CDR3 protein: CANSLGGTGASPLHF
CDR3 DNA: TGTGCCAACAGTTTAGGAGGGACAGGGGCTTCACCCCTCCACTTT

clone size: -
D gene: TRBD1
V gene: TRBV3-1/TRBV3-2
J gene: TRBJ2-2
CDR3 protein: CASSQPGQGSAGELFF
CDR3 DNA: TGTGCCAGCAGCCAACCGGGACAGGGGAGCGCCGGGGAGCTGTTTTTT

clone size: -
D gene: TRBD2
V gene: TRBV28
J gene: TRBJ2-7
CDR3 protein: CASSLMTSGAQYEQYF
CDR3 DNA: TGTGCCAGCAGTTTAATGACTAGCGGGGCTCAGTACGAGCAGTACTTC